This T cell receptor (beta chain) derives from a study of T-cell memory formation after mild COVID-19. Whole-study findings and limits: Later expanders leaned CD4+, whereas day 15 to 85 contracting clones were balanced CD4/CD8. Mainly CM and EM harbored the contracting CD4+ clones; mainly EMRA harbored the CD8+ ones.

Germline CDR1 reads SEHNR; CDR2 reads FQNEAQ (reference sequence). The CDR3 runs to 13 residues. In TCRdb, the 5' RACE reads were re-called with MiXCR into one record per CDR3 protein. Of about 290,000 distinct CDR3 sequences in the sample, 15% to 20% are singletons; the top ten hold approximately 23%. With respect to this clonotype: No antigen is known for it. Compared with germline, one end of the junction differs, possibly owing to a read error.

This rearrangement joins TRBV7-9 to TRBJ2-1; the D gene is possibly TRBD2 (5 bases). Sequenced sample: PBMCs or a T cell subset sorted from them (not recorded which). This TCR came from a man younger than 35 who had mild COVID-19 (a few samples of this study predate the infection). Cell type and time point are not known. CDR3 in amino acids: CASSLAARDEEFF. The CDR3 DNA reads TGTGCCAGCAGCTTAGCCGCGAGGGATGAGGAGTTCTTC.